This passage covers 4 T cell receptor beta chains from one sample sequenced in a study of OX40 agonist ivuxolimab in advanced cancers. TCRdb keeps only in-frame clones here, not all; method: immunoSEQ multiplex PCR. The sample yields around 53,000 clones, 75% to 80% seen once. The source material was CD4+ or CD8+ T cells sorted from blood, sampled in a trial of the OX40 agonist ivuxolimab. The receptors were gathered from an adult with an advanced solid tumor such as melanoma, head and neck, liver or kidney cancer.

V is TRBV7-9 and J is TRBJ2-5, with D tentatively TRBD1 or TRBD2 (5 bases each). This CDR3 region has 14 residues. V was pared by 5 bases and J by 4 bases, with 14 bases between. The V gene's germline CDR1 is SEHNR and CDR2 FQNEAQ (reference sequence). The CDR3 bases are TGTGCCAGCAGCCCCCCGGGACGAGGAGAGACCCAGTACTTC. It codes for CASSPPGRGETQYF.

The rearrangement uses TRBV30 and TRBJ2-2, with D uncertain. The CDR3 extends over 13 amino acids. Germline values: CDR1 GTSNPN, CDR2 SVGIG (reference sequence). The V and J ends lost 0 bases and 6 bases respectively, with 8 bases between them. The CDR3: CAWSVMIPGELFF. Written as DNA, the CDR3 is TGTGCCTGGAGTGTCATGATTCCCGGGGAGCTGTTTTTT.

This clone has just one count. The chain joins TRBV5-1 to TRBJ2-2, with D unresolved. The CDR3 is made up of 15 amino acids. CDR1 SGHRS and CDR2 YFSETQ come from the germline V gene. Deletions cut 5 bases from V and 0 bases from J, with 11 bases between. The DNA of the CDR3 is TGCGCCAGCAGGCGGACGGAAACGAACACCGGGGAGCTGTTTTTT. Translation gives CASRRTETNTGELFF.

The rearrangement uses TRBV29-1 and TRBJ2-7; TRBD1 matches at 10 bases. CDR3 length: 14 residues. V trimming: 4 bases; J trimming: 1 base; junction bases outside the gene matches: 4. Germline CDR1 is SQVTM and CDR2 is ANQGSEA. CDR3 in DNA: TGCAGCGTTGCCCGGACAGGGGGTTCCTACGAGCAGTACTTC. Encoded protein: CSVARTGGSYEQYF.